These T cell receptor beta chains were read from a single sample in a study of T cells in Graves' hyperthyroidism and ophthalmopathy. MiXCR was run by TCRdb on the multiplex PCR reads, yielding one entry per CDR3 protein. In the table there are about 680,000 distinct CDR3 sequences, approximately 36% of which are singletons. The sequenced sample consisted of blood. The receptor set was obtained from a woman between 35 and 50 years old with Graves' hyperthyroidism. Each CDR3 is given with its conserved first and last residue. A D gene is named only where the DNA matches it firmly. Clone sizes are given selectively: once, few, many, or a class where the clone is expanded.

NA	TRBV11-3	TRBJ2-2	TRBD1	TGTGCCAGCACAACCGGACAGGCGAACACCGGGGAGCTGTTTTTT	CASTTGQANTGELFF
few	TRBV7-2	TRBJ2-5	NA	TGTGCCAGCAGCATCCGACTCCCCGCGGGCCAAGAGACCCAGTACTTC	CASSIRLPAGQETQYF
few	TRBV12-3/TRBV12-4	TRBJ2-7	TRBD2	TGTGCCAGCAGTAAACTAGCGACCCATGAAGAGCAGTACTTC	CASSKLATHEEQYF
few	TRBV4-1	TRBJ2-2	TRBD2	TGCGCCAGCAGCCAAGATCGGGGGAGGGGCTCCGGGGAGCTGTTTTTT	CASSQDRGRGSGELFF
NA	TRBV4-1	TRBJ1-2	NA	TGCGCCAGCAGCCAAGATGGGGGGGGCTATGGCTACACCTTC	CASSQDGGGYGYTF
many	TRBV13	TRBJ1-1	NA	TGTGCCAGCAGCTTAGGCGGATGGGAACCGAACACTGAAGCTTTCTTT	CASSLGGWEPNTEAFF
few	TRBV19	TRBJ2-2	NA	TGTGCCAGTAGTCTTCCGGGATTTCGGACCGGGGAGCTGTTTTTT	CASSLPGFRTGELFF
many	TRBV4-3	TRBJ2-6	NA	TGCGCCAGCAGCCAGGGTTACACAACCTCTGGGGCCAACGTCCTGACTTTC	CASSQGYTTSGANVLTF
NA	TRBV7-3	TRBJ1-6	NA	TGTGCCAGTAACCGGGACACCAATTCACCCCTCCACTTT	CASNRDTNSPLHF
many	TRBV19	TRBJ1-2	NA	TGTGCCAGTAGTGTGGAACAGGGCTATAACTATGGCTACACCTTC	CASSVEQGYNYGYTF
NA	TRBV5-6	TRBJ2-7	TRBD1	TGTGCCAGCACCCCCAGACAGGGCCTTCTCTCCAACGAGCAGTACTTC	CASTPRQGLLSNEQYF
few	TRBV12-3/TRBV12-4	TRBJ1-2	NA	TGTGCCAGCAGTTTGGGGCGGTGGGGAGGCTACACCTTC	CASSLGRWGGYTF
NA	TRBV7-2	TRBJ2-3	TRBD2	TGTGCCAGCAGCTTAAGGCTAGCGGGGGCGGGTACGCAGTATTTT	CASSLRLAGAGTQYF
few	TRBV7-2	TRBJ2-5	NA	TGTGCCAGCAGCTTAAGCACTATAGGGGGACAAGAGACCCAGTACTTC	CASSLSTIGGQETQYF
many	TRBV7-9	TRBJ1-1	TRBD1	TGTGCCAGCAGCGCCTCAGGGGGAATAACTGAAGCTTTCTTT	CASSASGGITEAFF
NA	TRBV10-3	TRBJ1-1	NA	TGTGCCATCAGTGTGGGGGGACCGCGCGAAGCTTTCTTT	CAISVGGPREAFF
many	TRBV4-1	TRBJ1-1	NA	TGCGCCAGCAGGTCAACAGGGAACACTGAAGCTTTCTTT	CASRSTGNTEAFF
NA	TRBV7-3	TRBJ2-5	NA	TGTGCCAGCAGCTTACAGGAGGCGGAGACCCAGTACTTC	CASSLQEAETQYF
many	TRBV7-7	TRBJ2-5	TRBD2	TGTGCTAGCAGCTTAGCGGGACAAAGAGAGACCCAGTACTTC	CASSLAGQRETQYF
few	TRBV19	TRBJ1-2	TRBD1	TGTGCCAGCTCATCGAGTACAGGGGACGCAGGTTATGGCTACACCTTC	CASSSSTGDAGYGYTF
NA	TRBV28	TRBJ2-5	NA	TGTGCCAGCAGTTTACACTGGGACGACCAAGAGACCCAGTACTTC	CASSLHWDDQETQYF
many	TRBV2	TRBJ1-1	NA	TGTGCCAGCAGGGGCTTCGGGACGGTGGGGGCTGAAGCTTTCTTT	CASRGFGTVGAEAFF
few	TRBV10-3	TRBJ2-7	NA	TGTGCCATCAGTGAAGGCCAGGGTTACGAGCAGTACTTC	CAISEGQGYEQYF
NA	TRBV7-2	TRBJ1-5	NA	TGCGCCAGCAGCCAAGCCTTAGGGGCGATCAATCAGCCCCAGCATTTT	CASSQALGAINQPQHF
NA	TRBV7-9	TRBJ2-1	TRBD2	TGTGCCAGCAGCCTAGGAGCGGGGGAGTCCTACAATGAGCAGTTCTTC	CASSLGAGESYNEQFF
many	TRBV2	TRBJ1-2	NA	TGTGCCAGCAGTGAACCATACGAAAACTATGGCTACACCTTC	CASSEPYENYGYTF
NA	TRBV7-2	TRBJ2-2	NA	TGTGCCAGCCGCGCTGGCCCGAACACCGGGGGGCTGTTTTTT	CASRAGPNTGGLFF